This record looks at one T cell receptor beta chain sequence and its context. Its antigen remains unidentified. Trimming at V came to 6 bases and at J to 4 bases, leaving 4 bases not matched to a gene. Germline CDR1 is MDHEN and CDR2 is SYDVKM. CDR3 length: 13 amino acids. This sample stems from a study of human T cells and chemical hapten exposure. Study-level information: Patch tests delivered 0.01% DPC to the upper back and were evaluated at 6 days. Study conclusions and caveats: Patch test score was positively correlated with the counts of TCRs that had expanded at PT1.

As to time point: patch test 1, 2 weeks after DPC sensitization. Indicated treatment: therapeutic diphenylcyclopropenone sensitization with weekly scalp DPC. Individual cDNA molecules had unique molecular identifiers attached to them by the library. TCRdb reprocessed the RACE reads via MiXCR and lists one record per CDR3 protein. The sample lists some 87,000 distinct CDR3 sequences; 10% were seen once. This chain joins TRBV28 and TRBJ2-3; 7 bases are shared with TRBD1. The sequenced sample was whole blood, obtained in connection with sensitization to the hapten diphenylcyclopropenone (DPC). The sequence derives from a woman aged 50 to 60 with alopecia areata. Some clones in this sample may be carry-over from other donors' samples. For the CDR3, the DNA is TGTGCCAGCAGGTCAACAGGGGCAGATACGCAGTATTTT. Translation gives CASRSTGADTQYF.